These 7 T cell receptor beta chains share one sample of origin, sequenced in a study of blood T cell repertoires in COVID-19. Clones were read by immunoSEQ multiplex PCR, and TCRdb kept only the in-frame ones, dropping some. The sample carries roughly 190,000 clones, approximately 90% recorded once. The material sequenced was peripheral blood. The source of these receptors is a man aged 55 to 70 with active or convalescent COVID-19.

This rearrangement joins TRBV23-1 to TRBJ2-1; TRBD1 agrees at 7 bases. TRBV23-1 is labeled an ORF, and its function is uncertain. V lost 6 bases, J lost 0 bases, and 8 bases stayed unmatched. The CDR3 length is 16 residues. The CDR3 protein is CASRGDSYSSYNEQFF. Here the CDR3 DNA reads TGCGCCAGCAGAGGGGACAGTTACAGCTCCTACAATGAGCAGTTCTTC.

CDR3 nucleotide sequence: TGCAGCGTTGTTCAGGGCGCTACCCAGTACTTC. Its translation: CSVVQGATQYF. The V gene is TRBV29-1, the J gene TRBJ2-5; D is perhaps TRBD1 (5 bases). Germline CDR1 reads SQVTM; CDR2 reads ANQGSEA. Trimming removed 4 bases at V and 8 bases at J, with 11 bases between. This CDR3 region has 11 residues.

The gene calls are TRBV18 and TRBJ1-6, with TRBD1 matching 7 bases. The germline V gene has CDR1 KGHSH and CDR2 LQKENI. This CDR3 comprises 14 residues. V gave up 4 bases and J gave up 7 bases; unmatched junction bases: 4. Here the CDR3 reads CASSRDRVNSPLHF. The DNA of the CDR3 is TGTGCCAGCTCACGAGACAGGGTAAATTCACCCCTCCACTTT.

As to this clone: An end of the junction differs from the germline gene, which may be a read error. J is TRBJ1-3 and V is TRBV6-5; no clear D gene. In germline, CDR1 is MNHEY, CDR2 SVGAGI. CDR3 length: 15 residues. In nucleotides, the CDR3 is TGCGCCACCCAGAGGGCGAGGGTATCTGGAAACACCATATATTTT. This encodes CATQRARVSGNTIYF.

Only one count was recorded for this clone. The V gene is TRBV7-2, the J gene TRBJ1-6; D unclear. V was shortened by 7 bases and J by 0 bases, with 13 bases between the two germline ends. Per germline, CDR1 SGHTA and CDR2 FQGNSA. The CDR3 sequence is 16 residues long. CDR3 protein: CASTFDMSSYNSPLHF. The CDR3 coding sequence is TGTGCCAGCACCTTTGATATGAGCTCCTATAATTCACCCCTCCACTTT.

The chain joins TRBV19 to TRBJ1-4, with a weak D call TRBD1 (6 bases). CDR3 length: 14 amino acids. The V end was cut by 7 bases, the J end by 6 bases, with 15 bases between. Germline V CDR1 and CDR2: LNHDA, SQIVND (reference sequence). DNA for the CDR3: TGTGCCAGTAAAACAGGGTCTTCGGATGAAAAACTGTTTTTT. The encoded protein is CASKTGSSDEKLFF.

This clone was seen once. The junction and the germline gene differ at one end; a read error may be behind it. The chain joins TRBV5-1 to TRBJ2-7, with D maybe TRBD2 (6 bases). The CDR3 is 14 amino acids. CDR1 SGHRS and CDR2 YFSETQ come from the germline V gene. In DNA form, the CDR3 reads TGCGCCAGCAGCTTAGGATGGGACTCCGACGAGCAGTACTTC. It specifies CASSLGWDSDEQYF.